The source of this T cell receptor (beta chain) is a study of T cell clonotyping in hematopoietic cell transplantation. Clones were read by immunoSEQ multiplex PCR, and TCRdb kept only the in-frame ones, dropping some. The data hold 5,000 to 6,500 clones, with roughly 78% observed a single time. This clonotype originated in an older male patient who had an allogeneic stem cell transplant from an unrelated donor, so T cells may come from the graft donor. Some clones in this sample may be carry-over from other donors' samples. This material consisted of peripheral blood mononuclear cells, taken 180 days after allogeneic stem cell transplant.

This CDR3 reads CASSLALASATNEQFF. CDR3 DNA sequence: TGTGCCAGCAGCTTAGCGCTGGCGAGCGCCACCAATGAGCAGTTCTTC. The V and J genes are TRBV7-2 and TRBJ2-1; no firm D call. The germline V and J ends were trimmed by 0 bases and 6 bases, with 15 bases remaining between them. Germline CDR1 SGHTA, CDR2 FQGNSA. The CDR3 covers 16 residues.